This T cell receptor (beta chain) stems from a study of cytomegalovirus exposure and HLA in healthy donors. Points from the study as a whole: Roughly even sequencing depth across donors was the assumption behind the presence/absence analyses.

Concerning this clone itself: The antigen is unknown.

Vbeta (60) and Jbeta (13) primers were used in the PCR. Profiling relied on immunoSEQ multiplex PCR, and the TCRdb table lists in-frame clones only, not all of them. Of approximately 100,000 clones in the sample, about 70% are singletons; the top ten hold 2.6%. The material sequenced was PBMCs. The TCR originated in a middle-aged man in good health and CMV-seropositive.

This chain's CDR3 is CASSAQDRDESCNSPLHF. The CDR3 DNA follows: TGTGCCAGCAGCGCCCAGGACAGGGATGAATCTTGTAATTCACCCCTCCACTTT. This chain links TRBV21-1 with TRBJ1-6; TRBD1, the table's D call, was not compared with the DNA. TRBV21-1 is tagged as a pseudogene. This CDR3 is built from 18 residues.